The 30 T cell receptor beta chains below all came from one sample that was sequenced in a study of monozygotic twins with inflammatory bowel disease. TCRdb reprocessed the 5' RACE reads and reports one entry per CDR3 protein, with no DNA. The sample data list around 370,000 distinct CDR3 sequences. The sequenced sample consisted of blood. The source is a human donor with ulcerative colitis or Crohn's disease, or a healthy co-twin of an affected twin (not recorded which).

This chain uses TRBV5-1 with TRBJ1-2; TCRdb's D call, TRBD1, is unchecked because there is no DNA. The germline CDR1 and CDR2 sequences are SGHRS and YFSETQ. CDR3 length: 14 residues. The CDR3 protein is CASSSQGRNYGYTF.

The chain links TRBV24-1 to TRBJ2-2; the D call from TCRdb, TRBD1, cannot be confirmed without DNA. The CDR3 totals 13 residues. CDR1 is KGHDR, CDR2 SFDVKD, per germline. CDR3 sequence reads: CATRTGATGELFF.

The J gene is TRBJ2-3, the V gene TRBV18. CDR3 size: 14 residues. CDR1 is KGHSH, CDR2 LQKENI, per germline. Here the CDR3 reads CASSPYSLTDTQYF.

The chain combines TRBV20-1 with TRBJ2-3; no DNA is available, so the TRBD2 call from TCRdb remains unchecked. CDR3 length equals 14 residues. Per germline, CDR1 DFQATT and CDR2 SNEGSKA (reference sequence). This chain's CDR3 is CSARVVGGVDTQYF.

The chain employs TRBV30 and TRBJ2-3; TCRdb gives TRBD1 as the D gene, but with no DNA this cannot be confirmed. The length of the CDR3 is 15 residues. Germline lookup yields CDR1 GTSNPN and CDR2 SVGIG (reference sequence). This CDR3 is CAWSPREVVEGTQYF.

The chain joins TRBV24-1 to TRBJ1-5. Germline CDR1 reads KGHDR; CDR2 reads SFDVKD. The CDR3 consists of 14 residues. Here the CDR3 reads CATSETARNQPQHF.

This chain uses TRBV6-5 with TRBJ2-4; TCRdb selects TRBD1, and the lack of DNA leaves this call unchecked. The CDR3 totals 14 residues. Germline V gene lookup returns CDR1 MNHEY and CDR2 SVGAGI. The CDR3 is CASSSYRRGNIQYF.

The CDR3: CASSLESGAYEQYF. The chain uses TRBV5-4 and TRBJ2-7; TCRdb names TRBD1, which stays unverified in the absence of DNA. Germline assignment: CDR1 SGHNT and CDR2 YYREEE (reference sequence). This CDR3 spans 14 amino acids.

The chain has TRBV7-2 and TRBJ2-7; the TRBD1 assignment by TCRdb is unverifiable without DNA. The length of the CDR3 is 14 residues. CDR1 is SGHTA and CDR2 is FQGNSA in the germline V gene. The CDR3: CASSLAREKDEQYF.

Here the CDR3 reads CSVEGGDPPSGAQAPALTDTQYF. V gene TRBV29-1 combines with J gene TRBJ2-3; TCRdb indicates TRBD2, and absent DNA this call remains unverified. Germline CDR1 and CDR2: SQVTM and ANQGSEA. This CDR3 has 23 amino acids.

The chain combines TRBV7-9 with TRBJ1-1. The CDR3 spans 14 residues. CDR1 is SEHNR and CDR2 is FQNEAQ in the germline V gene (reference sequence). The chain's CDR3 is CASSPPDSNTEAFF.

V gene TRBV10-3 combines with J gene TRBJ1-4. CDR1 and CDR2 (germline): ENHRY, SYGVKD. This CDR3 comprises 17 residues. The CDR3 sequence: CAISETGTIATNEKLFF.

The chain combines TRBV5-1 with TRBJ1-2; there is no DNA to check the TCRdb D call of TRBD1. The CDR3 covers 13 residues. Per the germline V gene, CDR1 is SGHRS and CDR2 is YFSETQ. CDR3 in amino acids: CASSLAEGRGYTF. Combining the CDR3 with reference TRBV5-1 and TRBJ1-2 gives the whole variable domain KAGVTQTPRYLIKTRGQQVTLSCSPISGHRSVSWYQQTPGQGLQFLFEYFSETQRNKGNFPGRFSGRQFSNSRSEMNVSTLELGDSALYLCASSLAEGRGYTFGSGTRLTVV.

V and J are TRBV5-6 and TRBJ1-3; as DNA is missing, the TRBD1 call by TCRdb cannot be tested. Germline V gene sequence: CDR1 SGHDT, CDR2 YYEEEE. This CDR3 has 17 residues. CDR3 region: CASSLQGALSSGNTIYF.

The chain carries TRBV30 and TRBJ2-2; the TRBD2 assignment by TCRdb is unverifiable without DNA. CDR1 and CDR2 from the germline V gene are GTSNPN and SVGIG (reference sequence). The CDR3 extends over 13 amino acids. The CDR3 reads CAGCPRYPGELFF.

The chain links TRBV5-1 to TRBJ2-1; TCRdb picks TRBD1, but there is no DNA to check that call. CDR1 is SGHRS, CDR2 YFSETQ, per germline. This CDR3 has 18 amino acids. The CDR3 loop reads CASSSLRTGSDYSNEQFF.

This sequence joins TRBV7-2 and TRBJ1-3. Germline loops: CDR1 SGHTA, CDR2 FQGNSA. This CDR3 is built from 13 residues. The CDR3 sequence: CASSLGLGDTIYF.

The CDR3 region is CASSWSDRGSTGELFF. The chain has TRBV5-1 and TRBJ2-2; TCRdb's D call of TRBD1 is untestable without DNA. Germline V CDR1 and CDR2: SGHRS, YFSETQ. CDR3 length: 16 residues.

The rearrangement links TRBV27 to TRBJ2-7; TCRdb indicates TRBD1, and absent DNA this call remains unverified. Germline V gene sequence: CDR1 MNHEY, CDR2 SMNVEV (reference sequence). The CDR3 length is 15 residues. This chain's CDR3 is CASSFWGGLTHEQYF.

This CDR3 reads CSATQEVGEQFF. V is TRBV20-1 and J is TRBJ2-1. The CDR3 sequence is 12 residues long. Germline V CDR1 and CDR2: DFQATT, SNEGSKA (reference sequence).

The V and J genes are TRBV5-1 and TRBJ1-2; TCRdb picks TRBD1, but there is no DNA to check that call. Germline V lookup: CDR1 SGHRS, CDR2 YFSETQ. The CDR3 contains 15 residues. The CDR3 sequence: CASSFEGTSNYGYTF.

The chain uses TRBV2 and TRBJ2-1; TCRdb outputs TRBD2, but without DNA this stays unchecked. Germline V gene lookup returns CDR1 SNHLY and CDR2 FYNNEI. The CDR3 is made up of 15 amino acids. CDR3 protein: CASTQTSGEYNEQFF.

The CDR3 region is CASSPGTGGFETQYF. This rearrangement joins TRBV6-1 to TRBJ2-5; the TCRdb D gene call, TRBD1, has no DNA to confirm it. The CDR3 has 15 residues. The V gene's germline CDR1 is MNHNS and CDR2 SASEGT.

The chain couples TRBV5-1 to TRBJ1-1. CDR3 length: 14 amino acids. Germline CDR1 and CDR2: SGHRS and YFSETQ. The chain's CDR3 is CASSLGEANTEAFF.

J is TRBJ2-1 and V is TRBV20-1; absent DNA, TCRdb's TRBD2 call cannot be checked. The CDR3 consists of 13 residues. The germline gives CDR1 DFQATT, CDR2 SNEGSKA (reference sequence). The chain's CDR3 is CSAKLVSYNEQFF.

CDR3: CASSGEGRYTYNEQFF. The V gene is TRBV5-4, the J gene TRBJ2-1; the D call of TRBD2 rests on TCRdb alone, since no DNA is present to check it. Germline CDR1 reads SGHNT; CDR2 reads YYREEE (reference sequence). The CDR3 sequence is 16 residues long.

The rearrangement links TRBV7-8 to TRBJ1-2. From germline, CDR1 is SGHVS and CDR2 FQNEAQ. The CDR3 spans 14 residues. The CDR3: CASSLAEGVYGYTF.

Here the CDR3 reads CASLGQFSTDTQYF. This chain joins TRBV13 and TRBJ2-3; TCRdb proposes TRBD1, but this gene call is untestable without DNA. Per germline, CDR1 PRHDT and CDR2 FYEKMQ (reference sequence). The CDR3 contains 14 residues.

This CDR3 reads CASSRYGTDTQYF. J is TRBJ2-3 and V is TRBV5-6. The CDR3 runs 13 residues. Germline-derived CDR1 and CDR2 are SGHDT and YYEEEE.

The rearrangement joins TRBV4-1 to TRBJ2-7; absent DNA, TCRdb's TRBD2 call cannot be checked. Germline V CDR1 and CDR2: MGHRA, YSYEKL. There are 17 residues in the CDR3. The CDR3 sequence is CASSQVPGTSGAYEQYF.